Following are 31 T cell receptor beta chains from one sample sequenced in a study of OX40 agonist ivuxolimab in advanced cancers. Clones were read by immunoSEQ multiplex PCR, and TCRdb kept only the in-frame ones, dropping some. The sample has roughly 20,000 clones, approximately 79% seen once. Sequencing was performed on CD4+ or CD8+ T cells sorted from blood, taken in a trial of the OX40 agonist ivuxolimab. All receptors derive from an adult with an advanced solid tumor such as melanoma, head and neck, liver or kidney cancer.

This chain links TRBV5-1 with TRBJ2-7; 12 positions match TRBD1. The CDR3 loop spans 15 amino acids. Trimming took 3 bases from V and 2 from J; bases not matched to a gene: 3. The germline V gene encodes CDR1 SGHRS and CDR2 YFSETQ. The CDR3 coding sequence is TGCGCCAGCAGCTCCAGGGACAGGGGGCCCTACGAGCAGTACTTC. Translated, it gives CASSSRDRGPYEQYF.

This clone appeared a single time. The chain couples TRBV6-5 to TRBJ1-1; D gene ambiguous. The V end was cut by 2 bases, the J end by 1 base, with 5 bases between. The germline V gene has CDR1 MNHEY and CDR2 SVGAGI. The CDR3 is made up of 13 amino acids. In DNA, the CDR3 is TGTGCCAGCAGTTACCGGGCGAACACTGAAGCTTTCTTT. Amino acids: CASSYRANTEAFF.

The J gene is TRBJ2-7, the V gene TRBV7-9; D call uncertain. The length of the CDR3 is 13 residues. Between the trimmed V and J ends, which lost 9 bases and 4 bases, there was a span of 16 bases. Germline loops: CDR1 SEHNR, CDR2 FQNEAQ (reference sequence). The CDR3 is CASSDRELYEQYF. In nucleotides, the CDR3 is TGTGCCAGTTCCGACCGAGAACTTTACGAGCAGTACTTC. Combining the CDR3 with reference TRBV7-9 and TRBJ2-7 gives the whole variable domain DTGVSQNPRHKITKRGQNVTFRCDPISEHNRLYWYRQTLGQGPEFLTYFQNEAQLEKSRLLSDRFSAERPKGSFSTLEIQRTEQGDSAMYLCASSDRELYEQYFGPGTRLTVT.

The V call is TRBV7-9, the J call TRBJ2-3, with 8 bases aligning to TRBD2. Germline CDR1 reads SEHNR; CDR2 reads FQNEAQ (reference sequence). The CDR3 contains 18 residues. The V segment lost 5 bases and the J segment 1 base; nucleotides outside the gene matches: 14. CDR3 nucleotides: TGTGCCAGCAGCCAAGACCTCGCGGGGGGATCTCGCACAGATACGCAGTATTTT. Residues: CASSQDLAGGSRTDTQYF.

This chain uses TRBV28 with TRBJ2-7; no firm D call. Germline V gene data show CDR1 as MDHEN and CDR2 as SYDVKM. The CDR3 contains 13 residues. V was clipped by 3 bases and J by 5 bases, with 11 bases between them. The CDR3: CASSLGPGDEQYF. The CDR3 DNA sequence: TGTGCCAGCAGTTTGGGCCCCGGCGACGAGCAGTACTTC.

The rearrangement uses TRBV6-5 and TRBJ1-6; the D is unclear. Germline loops: CDR1 MNHEY, CDR2 SVGAGI. Trimming left V 6 bases short and J 10 bases short, with 10 bases between. CDR3 size: 12 residues. This chain's CDR3 is CASSQIGSPLHF. In DNA, the CDR3 is TGTGCCAGCAGCCAGATCGGCTCACCCCTCCACTTT.

The CDR3 DNA follows: TGTGCCAGTAGTATCGGGGGCGATTCACCCCTCCACTTT. This codes for CASSIGGDSPLHF. This chain links TRBV19 with TRBJ1-6; maybe TRBD1 (6 bases). Germline V gene data show CDR1 as LNHDA and CDR2 as SQIVND (reference sequence). CDR3 length: 13 amino acids. The V gene lost 3 bases and the J gene lost 8 bases, with 8 bases spanning the gap. The full variable domain, in which reference TRBV19 and TRBJ1-6 provide the parts outside the CDR3, is DGGITQSPKYLFRKEGQNVTLSCEQNLNHDAMYWYRQDPGQGLRLIYYSQIVNDFQKGDIAEGYSVSREKKESFPLTVTSAQKNPTAFYLCASSIGGDSPLHFGNGTRLTVT.

The rearrangement uses TRBV27 and TRBJ2-7; 13 nucleotides match TRBD2. After removal of 4 bases from V and 7 bases from J, the junction contained 7 bases not matched to a gene. The V gene's germline CDR1 is MNHEY and CDR2 SMNVEV (reference sequence). There are 15 residues in the CDR3. The CDR3 DNA follows: TGTGCCAGCAGTTATTGGACTAGCGGGGGAGGGGAGCAGTACTTC. As protein: CASSYWTSGGGEQYF.

This CDR3 is CASSSAIYGYTF. The CDR3 DNA follows: TGTGCCAGCAGTTCAGCGATCTATGGCTACACCTTC. The V call is TRBV7-2, the J call TRBJ1-2; no firm D call. The CDR3 extends over 12 amino acids. V was trimmed by 6 bases and J by 4 bases, leaving 9 bases between them. CDR1 SGHTA and CDR2 FQGNSA come from the germline V gene.

The chain recombines TRBV4-3 with TRBJ2-1; D is unresolved. CDR1 is LGHNA and CDR2 is YSLEER in the germline V gene. V lost 4 bases and J lost 6, with 16 bases in between. This CDR3 is 15 amino acids long. CDR3 protein: CASSLDTGDGNEQFF. The CDR3 nucleotides read TGCGCCAGCAGCCTAGACACTGGAGACGGCAATGAGCAGTTCTTC.

The chain combines TRBV21-1 with TRBJ1-3. TRBV21-1 is a documented pseudogene. This CDR3 comprises 11 residues. The CDR3 DNA reads TGTCCGGGGTCACTTCGAAACACCATATATTTT. Amino acid sequence: CPGSLRNTIYF.

The chain recombines TRBV7-2 with TRBJ2-2, with TRBD2 as a possible D gene (5 bases). V was cut by 2 bases and J by 0 bases, with 13 bases left in between. CDR3 length: 17 amino acids. The germline V gene encodes CDR1 SGHTA and CDR2 FQGNSA. Here the CDR3 reads CASSLILGATNTGELFF. Here the CDR3 DNA reads TGTGCCAGCAGCTTAATCTTGGGAGCTACGAACACCGGGGAGCTGTTTTTT.

This clone was counted once. The CDR3 DNA sequence: TGTGCCAGCAGCCCTGGGACTGACTTCTACACCTTC. This translates into CASSPGTDFYTF. This chain connects TRBV7-3 to TRBJ1-2, with a weak D call TRBD1 (5 bases). The V and J ends lost 5 bases and 10 bases respectively, with 14 bases between them. CDR1 is SGHTA, CDR2 FQGTGA, per germline. CDR3 length equals 12 residues.

The V call is TRBV4-3, the J call TRBJ1-1, with D perhaps TRBD1 (5 bases). This CDR3 comprises 15 residues. Trimming shortened V by 1 base and J by 4 bases, and 13 bases separated the two germline ends. Per germline, CDR1 LGHNA and CDR2 YSLEER. The CDR3, as DNA: TGCGCCAGCAGCCAAGTCCATCATGGGGCCACTGAAGCTTTCTTT. Encoded protein: CASSQVHHGATEAFF.

The chain has TRBV19 and TRBJ1-3; D is unresolved. V shed 3 bases and J shed 5 bases, with 14 bases lying between them. Germline assignment: CDR1 LNHDA and CDR2 SQIVND (reference sequence). The CDR3 contains 15 residues. The CDR3 reads CASSIPQAARNTIYF. CDR3 coding DNA: TGTGCCAGTAGTATCCCCCAGGCCGCGAGAAACACCATATATTTT.

The J gene is TRBJ2-7, the V gene TRBV10-3; D perhaps matches TRBD2 (6 bases). Per germline, CDR1 ENHRY and CDR2 SYGVKD. This CDR3 spans 14 amino acids. Trimming stripped 7 bases from V and 0 bases from J, with 13 bases between. DNA of the CDR3: TGTGCCATCAAGGCATGGGGGGACTCCTACGAGCAGTACTTC. This translates into CAIKAWGDSYEQYF.

The CDR3 DNA is TGTGCCAGCAGTTGGGGAGGACATCAGCCCCAGCATTTT. As protein: CASSWGGHQPQHF. The chain couples TRBV27 to TRBJ1-5; D remains ambiguous. CDR1 is MNHEY and CDR2 is SMNVEV in the germline V gene (reference sequence). This CDR3 is built from 13 residues. The germline V and J ends were trimmed by 4 bases and 5 bases, with 9 bases remaining between them.

J is TRBJ1-4 and V is TRBV4-1; D is unresolved. Germline CDR1 reads MGHRA; CDR2 reads YSYEKL. Trimming removed 0 bases from V and 0 bases from J, with 26 bases in between. This CDR3 is 22 amino acids long. CDR3 residues: CASSQEAGEELGWFATNEKLFF. DNA of the CDR3: TGCGCCAGCAGCCAAGAAGCAGGAGAGGAACTGGGGTGGTTTGCAACTAATGAAAAACTGTTTTTT.

This rearrangement joins TRBV11-2 to TRBJ1-2; D is possibly TRBD1 (6 bases). Between the trimmed V and J ends, which lost 1 base and 0 bases, there was a span of 15 bases. CDR1 is SGHAT, CDR2 FQNNGV, per germline. This CDR3 region has 17 residues. The DNA of the CDR3 is TGTGCCAGCAGCTTAGGTGTGGGGACAATGGCTAACTATGGCTACACCTTC. It yields the protein CASSLGVGTMANYGYTF. The variable domain in full, with the rest retrieved from reference TRBV11-2 and TRBJ1-2, is EAGVAQSPRYKIIEKRQSVAFWCNPISGHATLYWYQQILGQGPKLLIQFQNNGVVDDSQLPKDRFSAERLKGVDSTLKIQPAKLEDSAVYLCASSLGVGTMANYGYTFGSGTRLTVV.

J is TRBJ1-1 and V is TRBV27; no clear D. There are 13 residues in the CDR3. Between the trimmed V and J ends, which lost 10 bases and 4 bases, there was a span of 16 bases. From germline, CDR1 is MNHEY and CDR2 SMNVEV (reference sequence). DNA for the CDR3: TGTGCCACCGGACCGGACGGGATCACTGAAGCTTTCTTT. Translation: CATGPDGITEAFF.

V and J are TRBV30 and TRBJ2-7; D not resolved. Germline lookup yields CDR1 GTSNPN and CDR2 SVGIG (reference sequence). The CDR3 consists of 12 residues. With 3 bases removed from V and 0 bases from J, the gap between germline ends came to 6 bases. CDR3 residues: CAWRRDSYEQYF. Here the CDR3 DNA reads TGTGCCTGGAGAAGGGACTCCTACGAGCAGTACTTC. Looking up the rest from reference TRBV30 and TRBJ2-7 gives the full variable domain: SQTIHQWPATLVQPVGSPLSLECTVEGTSNPNLYWYRQAAGRGLQLLFYSVGIGQISSEVPQNLSASRPQDRQFILSSKKLLLSDSGFYLCAWRRDSYEQYFGPGTRLTVT.

This clone was recorded once. This chain joins TRBV15 and TRBJ2-5; 8 bases are a match to TRBD1. The CDR3 loop spans 16 amino acids. The germline V gene encodes CDR1 LNHNV and CDR2 YYDKDF (reference sequence). After removal of 4 bases from V and 0 bases from J, the junction contained 7 bases not matched to a gene. The CDR3 loop is CATSTQDRVDQETQYF. CDR3 in DNA: TGTGCCACCAGCACCCAGGACAGGGTAGACCAAGAGACCCAGTACTTC.

The V gene is TRBV9, the J gene TRBJ2-7, with 10 bases fitting TRBD1. The CDR3 runs to 14 residues. Germline loops: CDR1 SGDLS, CDR2 YYNGEE. J lost 7 bases, V lost 4 bases, and 8 bases had no gene match. The CDR3 DNA reads TGTGCCAGCAGCCCGGGGACAGGGGAGAGGGAGCAGTACTTC. Translated, it gives CASSPGTGEREQYF.

The genes are TRBV9 and TRBJ2-6; D is uncertain. The V end lost 5 bases, the J end lost 0 bases, and 6 bases lay between the germline ends. Per the germline V gene, CDR1 is SGDLS and CDR2 is YYNGEE. The CDR3 sequence is 14 residues long. As DNA, the CDR3 is TGTGCCAGCAGTGGTAACTCTGGGGCCAACGTCCTGACTTTC. This sequence encodes CASSGNSGANVLTF.

This rearrangement joins TRBV7-6 to TRBJ1-1; D is uncertain. V lost 1 base to trimming and J lost 3 bases, with 9 bases between them. Germline CDR1 reads SGHVS; CDR2 reads FNYEAQ. This CDR3 comprises 14 residues. The CDR3 bases are TGTGCCAGCAGCTTAGGAGGAGGGTACACTGAAGCTTTCTTT. Protein product: CASSLGGGYTEAFF.

The J gene is TRBJ2-1, the V gene TRBV6-1; D remains unclear. This CDR3 contains 14 residues. Germline loops: CDR1 MNHNS, CDR2 SASEGT. The V end was cut by 7 bases, the J end by 11 bases, with 21 bases between. The DNA of the CDR3 is TGTGCCAGCAACGAGAACACCTACAATGCTAAGCAGTTCTTC. This sequence encodes CASNENTYNAKQFF.

This chain joins TRBV10-3 and TRBJ2-5; tentatively, D is TRBD2 (5 bases). The CDR3 runs 17 residues. The germline V and J ends were trimmed by 2 bases and 5 bases, with 21 bases remaining between them. The V gene's germline CDR1 is ENHRY and CDR2 SYGVKD. The CDR3 DNA reads as TGTGCCATCAGTGAGGGTAGTTTGCGGGTGAACTCGGAGACCCAGTACTTC. Its protein product is CAISEGSLRVNSETQYF.

This clone was counted once. The chain is built from TRBV4-2 and TRBJ2-7; the D is unclear. Trimming removed 3 bases from V and 5 bases from J, with 5 bases in between. The CDR3 has 11 amino acids. CDR1 and CDR2 from the germline V gene are LGHNA and YNFKEQ. In DNA, the CDR3 is TGTGCCAGCAGCCAGGGTGACGAGCAGTACTTC. It encodes CASSQGDEQYF.

This clone has more than one count but fewer than ten. This chain joins TRBV7-2 and TRBJ1-3; no definite D call. The germline V gene encodes CDR1 SGHTA and CDR2 FQGNSA. Trimming took 3 bases from V and 4 from J, leaving 10 bases between them. The CDR3 contains 14 residues. This chain's CDR3 is CASSFLGFGNTIYF. The DNA for the CDR3 is TGTGCCAGCAGCTTCCTTGGGTTCGGAAACACCATATATTTT. The complete variable domain, with remaining parts taken from reference TRBV7-2 and TRBJ1-3, reads GAGVSQSPSNKVTEKGKDVELRCDPISGHTALYWYRQSLGQGLEFLIYFQGNSAPDKSGLPSDRFSAERTGGSVSTLTIQRTQQEDSAVYLCASSFLGFGNTIYFGEGSWLTVV.

The rearrangement joins TRBV12-5 to TRBJ2-7, with D perhaps TRBD2 (6 bases). V lost 6 bases, J lost 5 bases, and 20 bases lay in between. This CDR3 is 15 amino acids long. Germline values: CDR1 LGHNT, CDR2 FRNRAP. The CDR3 coding sequence is TGTGCTAGTGGAATAACCGGGACTGCGGACCACGAGCAGTACTTC. Protein: CASGITGTADHEQYF.

This chain joins TRBV29-1 and TRBJ2-1, with 10 bases matching TRBD1. The trim removed 3 bases at V and 7 bases at J, leaving 6 bases unmatched. This CDR3 contains 14 residues. Germline V lookup: CDR1 SQVTM, CDR2 ANQGSEA. CDR3 DNA sequence: TGCAGCGTTGAGCCGACAGGGGGCGGGAATGAGCAGTTCTTC. This translates into CSVEPTGGGNEQFF.